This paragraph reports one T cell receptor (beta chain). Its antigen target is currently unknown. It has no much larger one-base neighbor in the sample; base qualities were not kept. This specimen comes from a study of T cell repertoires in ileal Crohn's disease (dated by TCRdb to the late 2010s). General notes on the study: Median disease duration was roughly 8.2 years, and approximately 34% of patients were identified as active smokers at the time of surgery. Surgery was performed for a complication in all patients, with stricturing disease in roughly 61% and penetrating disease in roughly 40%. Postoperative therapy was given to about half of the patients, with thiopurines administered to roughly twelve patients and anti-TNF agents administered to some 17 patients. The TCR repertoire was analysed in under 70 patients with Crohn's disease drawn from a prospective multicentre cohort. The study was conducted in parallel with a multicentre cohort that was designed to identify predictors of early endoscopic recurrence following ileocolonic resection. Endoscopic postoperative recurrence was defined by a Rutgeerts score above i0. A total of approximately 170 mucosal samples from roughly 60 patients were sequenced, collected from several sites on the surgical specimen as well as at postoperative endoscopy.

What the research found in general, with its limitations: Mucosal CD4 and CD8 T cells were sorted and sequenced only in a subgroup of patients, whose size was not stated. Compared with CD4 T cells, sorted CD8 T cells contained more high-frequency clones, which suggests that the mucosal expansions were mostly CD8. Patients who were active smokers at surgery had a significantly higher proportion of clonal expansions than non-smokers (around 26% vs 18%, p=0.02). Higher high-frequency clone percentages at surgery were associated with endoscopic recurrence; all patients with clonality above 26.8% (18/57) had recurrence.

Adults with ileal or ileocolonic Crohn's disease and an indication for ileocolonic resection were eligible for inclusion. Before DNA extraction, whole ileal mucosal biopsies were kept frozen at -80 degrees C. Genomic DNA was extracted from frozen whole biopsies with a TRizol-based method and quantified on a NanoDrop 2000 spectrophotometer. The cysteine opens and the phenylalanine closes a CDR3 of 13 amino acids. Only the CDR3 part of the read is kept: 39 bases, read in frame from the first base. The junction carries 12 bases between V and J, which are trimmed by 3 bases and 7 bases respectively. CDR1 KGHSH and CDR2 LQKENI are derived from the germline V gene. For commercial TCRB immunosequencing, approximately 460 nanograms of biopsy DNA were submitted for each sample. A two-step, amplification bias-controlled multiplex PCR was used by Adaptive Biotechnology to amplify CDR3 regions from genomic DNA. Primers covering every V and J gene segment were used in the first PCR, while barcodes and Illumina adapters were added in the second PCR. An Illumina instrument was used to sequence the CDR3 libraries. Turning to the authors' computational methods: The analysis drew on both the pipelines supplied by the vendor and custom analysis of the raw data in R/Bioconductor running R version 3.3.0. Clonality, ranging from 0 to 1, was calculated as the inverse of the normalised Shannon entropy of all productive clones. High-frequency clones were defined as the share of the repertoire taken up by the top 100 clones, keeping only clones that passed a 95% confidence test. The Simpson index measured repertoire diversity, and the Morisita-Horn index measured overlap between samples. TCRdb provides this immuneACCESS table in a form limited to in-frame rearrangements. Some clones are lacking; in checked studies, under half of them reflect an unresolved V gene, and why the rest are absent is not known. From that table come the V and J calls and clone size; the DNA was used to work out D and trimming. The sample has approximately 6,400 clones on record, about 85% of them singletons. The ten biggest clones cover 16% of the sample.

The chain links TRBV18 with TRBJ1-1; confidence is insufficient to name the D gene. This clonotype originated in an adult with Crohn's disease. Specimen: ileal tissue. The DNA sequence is TGTGCCAGCTCACCCCAGCTTAGACTTGAAGCTTTCTTT. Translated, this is CASSPQLRLEAFF.